This entry is about one TCR beta chain. With 4 bases removed from V and 0 bases from J, the gap between germline ends came to 16 bases. CDR3 length: 17 amino acids. Germline CDR1 and CDR2: SGHKS and YYEKEE (reference sequence). This specimen belongs to a study of T-cell memory formation after mild COVID-19. TCRdb redid the calling of the 5' RACE reads with MiXCR, one entry per CDR3 protein. The table lists about 150,000 distinct CDR3 sequences, over 15% of them singletons. Sequencing input: PBMCs or a T cell subset sorted from them (not recorded which). The receptor's source is an adult woman who had mild COVID-19 (a few samples of this study predate the infection). Cell type and time point are not known. This chain uses TRBV5-5 with TRBJ2-2, with D unclear. CDR3 loop: CASSRWARAANTGELFF. DNA for the CDR3: TGTGCCAGCAGCCGCTGGGCAAGGGCGGCGAACACCGGGGAGCTGTTTTTT.